The 22 T cell receptor beta chains listed next were all sequenced from one sample in a study of control samples from healthy donors and cancer patients. Only in-frame clones appear in the TCRdb table, and some are missing; sequencing was by immunoSEQ multiplex PCR. The sample contains about 130,000 clones, roughly 89% of which appear only once. Input material: PBMCs. Source of these receptors: a man aged 50 to 59 with head and neck cancer.

The V call is TRBV6-4, the J call TRBJ2-7; D is uncertain. Germline CDR1 reads MRHNA; CDR2 reads SNTAGT. The germline V and J ends were trimmed by 0 bases and 6 bases, with 3 bases remaining between them. The CDR3 consists of 11 residues. The DNA for the CDR3 is TGTGCCAGCAGTGACTCGAGCGAGCAGTACTTC. Translation: CASSDSSEQYF.

This clone has more than one count but fewer than ten. The chain couples TRBV10-3 to TRBJ1-1, with TRBD1 as a possible D gene (6 bases). V lost 4 bases to trimming and J lost 8 bases, with 11 bases between them. This CDR3 contains 12 residues. Germline CDR1 reads ENHRY; CDR2 reads SYGVKD. CDR3 sequence: CAISVGRGEAFF. The DNA for the CDR3 is TGTGCCATCAGTGTAGGCAGGGGAGAAGCTTTCTTT.

The rearrangement uses TRBV18 and TRBJ2-1; D is uncertain. CDR3 length: 14 amino acids. Trimming shortened V by 5 bases and J by 0 bases, and 8 bases separated the two germline ends. CDR1 and CDR2 from the germline V gene are KGHSH and LQKENI. In DNA form, the CDR3 reads TGTGCCAGCTCAATAGCAAGCTCCTACAATGAGCAGTTCTTC. This sequence encodes CASSIASSYNEQFF.

This rearrangement joins TRBV3-1 (or the pseudogene TRBV3-2) to TRBJ2-3; unclear D gene. Trimming pared 5 bases from V and 0 bases from J, leaving 3 bases between. The germline CDR1 and CDR2 sequences are LGHDT and YNNKEL (reference sequence). CDR3 size: 12 residues. The CDR3 sequence is CASSLSTDTQYF. CDR3 nucleotides: TGTGCCAGCAGCTTAAGCACAGATACGCAGTATTTT.

The V call is TRBV27, the J call TRBJ2-5; 12 bases are a match to TRBD2. After removal of 4 bases from V and 3 bases from J, the junction contained 6 bases not matched to a gene. There are 16 residues in the CDR3. The germline gives CDR1 MNHEY, CDR2 SMNVEV (reference sequence). CDR3 protein: CASSSKTSGRKETQYF. CDR3 coding DNA: TGTGCCAGCAGTTCCAAGACTAGCGGGAGAAAAGAGACCCAGTACTTC.

The chain links TRBV3-1 (or the pseudogene TRBV3-2) to TRBJ1-1; D is unresolved. Germline loops: CDR1 LGHDT, CDR2 YNNKEL (reference sequence). The CDR3 is 15 residues long. Trimming shortened V by 4 bases and J by 8 bases, and 20 bases separated the two germline ends. CDR3 DNA sequence: TGTGCCAGCAGCCCATACACTTCCGGGCCGCCAGAAGCTTTCTTT. Protein: CASSPYTSGPPEAFF.

The rearrangement joins TRBV15 to TRBJ1-2; TRBD1 aligns across 9 bases. V was clipped by 8 bases and J by 5 bases; unmatched bases: 9. This CDR3 has 14 residues. Per germline, CDR1 LNHNV and CDR2 YYDKDF (reference sequence). The CDR3 sequence is CATSRRTGAYGYTF. CDR3 in DNA: TGTGCCACCTCGCGGAGGACAGGGGCTTATGGCTACACCTTC.

The chain joins TRBV28 to TRBJ1-2; TRBD1 matches at 10 bases. In germline, CDR1 is MDHEN, CDR2 SYDVKM. This CDR3 has 17 amino acids. V lost 6 bases and J lost 2; bases outside the gene matches: 12. The CDR3 is CASRSDRGLGWNYGYTF. CDR3 nucleotide sequence: TGTGCCAGCAGATCCGACAGGGGGCTGGGGTGGAACTATGGCTACACCTTC.

The gene calls are TRBV9 and TRBJ1-4; 10 bases fit TRBD1. CDR1 is SGDLS, CDR2 YYNGEE, per germline. The CDR3 length is 16 residues. With 3 bases clipped from V and 8 bases from J, the junction kept 10 bases outside the gene matches. CDR3 in amino acids: CASSAGTGALGEKLFF. The CDR3, as DNA: TGTGCCAGCAGCGCGGGGACAGGGGCTCTTGGAGAAAAACTGTTTTTT.

The V call is TRBV21-1, the J call TRBJ2-2. TRBV21-1 is classified as a pseudogene. This CDR3 is built from 16 residues. For the CDR3, the DNA is TGTGCCAGCAGCTACCCAGGGGGGGGTACGCCCGGGGAGCTGTTTTTT. Translation gives CASSYPGGGTPGELFF.

The V call is TRBV9, the J call TRBJ2-1, with TRBD2 matching over 8 bases. The ends lost 0 bases at V and 4 bases at J; junction bases unmatched: 6. The CDR3 covers 16 residues. CDR1 and CDR2 (germline): SGDLS, YYNGEE. The CDR3 nucleotides are TGTGCCAGCAGCGTAGAAGGGCGGGGGGCATACAATGAGCAGTTCTTC. Translating gives CASSVEGRGAYNEQFF.

This clone was seen only once. The chain has TRBV5-1 and TRBJ2-2; 7 nucleotides align to TRBD2. The junction had 6 bases not matched to a gene; V was cut back by 3 bases and J by 1 base. The CDR3 is 16 amino acids. CDR1 is SGHRS, CDR2 YFSETQ, per germline. CDR3 sequence reads: CASSSSGTRNTGELFF. CDR3 bases: TGCGCCAGCAGCTCAAGCGGGACTCGGAACACCGGGGAGCTGTTTTTT. The full variable domain, its missing parts supplied by reference TRBV5-1 and TRBJ2-2, is KAGVTQTPRYLIKTRGQQVTLSCSPISGHRSVSWYQQTPGQGLQFLFEYFSETQRNKGNFPGRFSGRQFSNSRSEMNVSTLELGDSALYLCASSSSGTRNTGELFFGEGSRLTVL.

V usage is TRBV29-1 and J usage is TRBJ2-7, with TRBD1 identical over 7 bases. Germline-derived CDR1 and CDR2 are SQVTM and ANQGSEA. The CDR3 contains 11 residues. The J segment lost 3 bases and the V segment lost 7 bases, leaving 3 bases of the junction unmatched. The CDR3 sequence: CSAGQLYEQYF. DNA of the CDR3: TGCAGCGCGGGACAGCTCTACGAGCAGTACTTC.

This chain joins TRBV18 and TRBJ2-1; D is ambiguous. The CDR3 runs 14 residues. V shed 1 base and J shed 7 bases, with 11 bases lying between them. CDR1 is KGHSH, CDR2 LQKENI, per germline. The CDR3 DNA follows: TGTGCCAGCTCACCACAGAAGGGTCGAAATGAGCAGTTCTTC. Translated: CASSPQKGRNEQFF. The full variable domain, rest sourced from reference TRBV18 and TRBJ2-1, is NAGVMQNPRHLVRRRGQEARLRCSPMKGHSHVYWYRQLPEEGLKFMVYLQKENIIDESGMPKERFSAEFPKEGPSILRIQQVVRGDSAAYFCASSPQKGRNEQFFGPGTRLTVL.

The rearrangement links TRBV11-2 to TRBJ2-5; TRBD2 aligns across 8 bases. With V trimmed by 8 bases and J by 5 bases, 25 bases remained unmatched. Germline CDR1 SGHAT, CDR2 FQNNGV. This CDR3 has 19 amino acids. The CDR3 here is CASLQGPGFSGGPKETQYF. The CDR3 DNA reads as TGTGCCAGCCTCCAGGGGCCTGGGTTTTCGGGGGGGCCGAAGGAGACCCAGTACTTC.

A remark on this clone: The junction and the germline gene differ at one end; a read error may be behind it. The gene calls are TRBV30 and TRBJ1-4; D not certain. The CDR3 covers 14 residues. Germline V gives CDR1 GTSNPN, CDR2 SVGIG (reference sequence). Here the CDR3 DNA reads TGTACCTGGAGTGTATTGGCAGCTCCTGAAAAACTGTTTTTT. Translating gives CTWSVLAAPEKLFF.

J is TRBJ2-5 and V is TRBV27; TRBD2 matches at 10 bases. Trimming removed 4 bases from V and 4 bases from J; junction bases left unmatched: 3. The CDR3 spans 14 residues. Germline CDR1 is MNHEY and CDR2 is SMNVEV (reference sequence). Here the CDR3 reads CASSSGLARETQYF. CDR3 bases: TGTGCCAGCAGTTCGGGACTAGCGCGAGAGACCCAGTACTTC.

The chain is built from TRBV2 and TRBJ2-3; 8 bases fit TRBD2. Germline V CDR1 and CDR2: SNHLY, FYNNEI. The ends lost 6 bases at V and 2 bases at J; junction bases unmatched: 7. CDR3 length: 15 residues. Here the CDR3 reads CASSSASGYTDTQYF. CDR3 bases: TGTGCCAGCAGCTCGGCTAGCGGGTACACAGATACGCAGTATTTT.

CDR3 in DNA: TGTGCCAGCAGTTCGGGGGCTTTCTCTGGAAACACCATATATTTT. Amino acids: CASSSGAFSGNTIYF. This chain links TRBV6-5 with TRBJ1-3; TRBD1 might be the D (6 bases). V lost 4 bases to trimming and J lost 0 bases, with 10 bases between them. Germline CDR1 and CDR2: MNHEY and SVGAGI. The CDR3 extends over 15 amino acids.

The V and J genes are TRBV30 and TRBJ1-5, with TRBD1 identical over 7 bases. The junction had 8 bases not matched to a gene; V was cut back by 5 bases and J by 7 bases. This CDR3 region has 13 residues. The germline gives CDR1 GTSNPN, CDR2 SVGIG (reference sequence). The CDR3 sequence is CAWGQGGGQPQHF. The CDR3 DNA reads TGTGCCTGGGGGCAGGGGGGTGGACAGCCCCAGCATTTT.

The chain couples TRBV15 to TRBJ1-1; D unclear. The CDR3 totals 14 residues. V was clipped by 0 bases and J by 6 bases, with 11 bases between them. The germline gives CDR1 LNHNV, CDR2 YYDKDF (reference sequence). CDR3 DNA: TGTGCCACCAGCAGAGATAGTCACAGATCTGAAGCTTTCTTT. Translated, it gives CATSRDSHRSEAFF. Drawing the rest from reference TRBV15 and TRBJ1-1, the complete variable domain is DAMVIQNPRYQVTQFGKPVTLSCSQTLNHNVMYWYQQKSSQAPKLLFHYYDKDFNNEADTPDNFQSRRPNTSFCFLDIRSPGLGDTAMYLCATSRDSHRSEAFFGQGTRLTVV.

This clone has just a few counts. The chain carries TRBV6-5 and TRBJ1-6; 8 bases are shared with TRBD1. J was trimmed by 8 bases and V by 6 bases; bases with no gene match: 6. Germline V CDR1 and CDR2: MNHEY, SVGAGI. The length of the CDR3 is 14 residues. In DNA, the CDR3 is TGTGCCAGCAGCCGGACAGGGTCGGATTCACCCCTCCACTTT. Amino acid sequence: CASSRTGSDSPLHF.